Listed here is a single T cell receptor (beta chain). The data were taken from a study of blood T cell repertoires in COVID-19. Background on the study: The samples span acute and convalescent COVID-19 from the United States, Italy and Spain.

The CDR3 has 16 amino acids. V lost 4 bases, J lost 3 bases, and 9 bases stayed unmatched. The germline V gene has CDR1 MNHNS and CDR2 SASEGT. Clones were sequenced by immunoSEQ multiplex PCR, and TCRdb holds only the in-frame ones, with some missing. The sample yields some 200,000 clones, roughly 81% seen once. Sequencing used peripheral blood. The genes are TRBV6-1 and TRBJ2-3, with 8 bases lining up with TRBD2. The source of this sequence is a man aged 50 or older who had recovered from COVID-19. The CDR3 DNA follows: TGTGCCAGCAGTGGGGCTAGAAGCGGGAGAACAGATACGCAGTATTTT. Translating gives CASSGARSGRTDTQYF.